One and the same sample provided the 12 T cell receptor beta chains below, sequenced in a study of cytomegalovirus exposure and HLA in healthy donors. This PCR relied on a set of 60 Vbeta primers and 13 Jbeta primers. Sequenced by immunoSEQ multiplex PCR; TCRdb stores in-frame clones only, minus some. The profile shows approximately 200,000 clones, approximately 80% of them singletons. Sequenced material: PBMCs. The receptors derive from a boy aged 2-9 years in good health and CMV-seronegative.

The chain has TRBV29-1 and TRBJ1-1; D is uncertain. Germline CDR1 and CDR2: SQVTM and ANQGSEA. The CDR3 is 13 amino acids. The ends were cut back, 4 bases at V and 9 bases at J, with 18 bases in the middle. The CDR3 reads CSVALRLANQAFF. The CDR3 DNA sequence: TGCAGCGTTGCCCTGCGGCTTGCTAACCAAGCTTTCTTT.

The chain employs TRBV4-2 and TRBJ2-3, with TRBD2 as a possible D gene (6 bases). The CDR3 is 13 amino acids. Per germline, CDR1 LGHNA and CDR2 YNFKEQ. V lost 4 bases, J lost 1 base, and 6 bases lay in between. The CDR3 region has the DNA TGTGCCAGCAGCCGGGGGGGCACAGATACGCAGTATTTT. Its translation: CASSRGGTDTQYF.

The chain joins TRBV15 to TRBJ1-2, with D unresolved. The CDR3 length is 17 residues. V was shortened by 4 bases and J by 8 bases, with 26 bases between the two germline ends. The germline CDR1 and CDR2 sequences are LNHNV and YYDKDF (reference sequence). Here the CDR3 DNA reads TGTGCCACCAGCACAGTCCAAACCCCGGGTGGGTATAGGGGCTACACCTTC. This gives the protein CATSTVQTPGGYRGYTF.

This chain connects TRBV6-5 to TRBJ2-7; D is undetermined. The germline V gene encodes CDR1 MNHEY and CDR2 SVGAGI. The V gene lost 5 bases and the J gene lost 3 bases, with 5 bases spanning the gap. This CDR3 region has 11 residues. CDR3 sequence reads: CASSNGYEQYF. The DNA of the CDR3 is TGTGCCAGCAGTAACGGCTACGAGCAGTACTTC.

The chain combines TRBV27 with TRBJ1-5; D call uncertain. The V gene's germline CDR1 is MNHEY and CDR2 SMNVEV (reference sequence). Trimming cost V 8 bases and J 2 bases, with 10 bases left between them. This CDR3 comprises 13 residues. The CDR3 nucleotides read TGTGCCAGCGCATCGGGAGGCAATCAGCCCCAGCATTTT. As protein: CASASGGNQPQHF.

This chain uses TRBV6-5 with TRBJ2-5; 10 bases are a match to TRBD2. This CDR3 spans 13 amino acids. Germline lookup yields CDR1 MNHEY and CDR2 SVGAGI. Trimming cost V 9 bases and J 0 bases; bases outside gene matches: 1. Here the CDR3 DNA reads TGTGCCAGTAGCGGGGGGTACCAAGAGACCCAGTACTTC. Translation gives CASSGGYQETQYF.

The chain is built from TRBV11-2 and TRBJ2-2; D perhaps matches TRBD1 (6 bases). The V gene's germline CDR1 is SGHAT and CDR2 FQNNGV. There are 14 residues in the CDR3. V lost 1 base and J 10 bases, leaving 13 bases between the germline ends. Here the CDR3 reads CASSLVSGTMELFF. CDR3 nucleotide sequence: TGTGCCAGCAGCTTAGTTTCCGGGACAATGGAGCTGTTTTTT.

The rearrangement links TRBV30 to TRBJ1-4; the match to TRBD1 covers 8 bases. This CDR3 has 15 amino acids. V shed 2 bases and J 4 bases; nucleotides not matched to a gene: 6. CDR1 and CDR2 from the germline V gene are GTSNPN and SVGIG (reference sequence). The CDR3 is CAWSLSGGGNEKLFF. CDR3 nucleotides: TGTGCCTGGAGTCTCTCAGGGGGCGGTAATGAAAAACTGTTTTTT. Full variable domain (missing parts from reference TRBV30 and TRBJ1-4): SQTIHQWPATLVQPVGSPLSLECTVEGTSNPNLYWYRQAAGRGLQLLFYSVGIGQISSEVPQNLSASRPQDRQFILSSKKLLLSDSGFYLCAWSLSGGGNEKLFFGSGTQLSVL.

This chain uses TRBV7-2 with TRBJ1-6; D is uncertain. The CDR3 sequence is 13 residues long. With 6 bases removed from V and 8 bases from J, the gap between germline ends came to 11 bases. Germline V gene data show CDR1 as SGHTA and CDR2 as FQGNSA. For the CDR3, the DNA is TGTGCCAGCAGTTTCGTGCCGGATTCACCCCTCCACTTT. This gives the protein CASSFVPDSPLHF.

The gene calls are TRBV9 and TRBJ2-2; TRBD2 matches 13 bases. After removal of 3 bases from V and 1 base from J, the junction contained 0 bases not matched to a gene. Germline CDR1 is SGDLS and CDR2 is YYNGEE. This CDR3 contains 16 residues. The CDR3 protein is CASSGLAGGNTGELFF. The CDR3 region has the DNA TGTGCCAGCAGCGGACTAGCGGGGGGGAACACCGGGGAGCTGTTTTTT. Full variable domain (remainder filled in from reference TRBV9 and TRBJ2-2): DSGVTQTPKHLITATGQRVTLRCSPRSGDLSVYWYQQSLDQGLQFLIQYYNGEERAKGNILERFSAQQFPDLHSELNLSSLELGDSALYFCASSGLAGGNTGELFFGEGSRLTVL.

This clone has a single count. The V call is TRBV6-5, the J call TRBJ2-5, with TRBD1 matching 9 bases. V was pared by 0 bases and J by 4 bases, with 6 bases of the junction left unmatched. Germline values: CDR1 MNHEY, CDR2 SVGAGI. CDR3 length equals 16 residues. The CDR3 here is CASSYSGTGIGETQYF. The CDR3 DNA sequence: TGTGCCAGCAGTTACTCCGGGACAGGGATAGGAGAGACCCAGTACTTC.

This clone occurred once. This rearrangement joins TRBV7-8 to TRBJ1-1, with a weak D call TRBD1 (6 bases). Germline V gene lookup returns CDR1 SGHVS and CDR2 FQNEAQ. The CDR3 contains 13 residues. Trimming cost V 5 bases and J 7 bases, with 14 bases left between them. Written as DNA, the CDR3 is TGTGCCAGCAGCCCTGGGACAACGGTTGAAGCTTTCTTT. As protein: CASSPGTTVEAFF. Drawing the rest from reference TRBV7-8 and TRBJ1-1, the complete variable domain is GAGVSQSPRYKVAKRGQDVALRCDPISGHVSLFWYQQALGQGPEFLTYFQNEAQLDKSGLPSDRFFAERPEGSVSTLKIQRTQQEDSAVYLCASSPGTTVEAFFGQGTRLTVV.